The 2 T cell receptor beta chains reported below all come from one sample, sequenced in a study of shared clonotypes between healthy human individuals. Data came from immunoSEQ multiplex PCR; TCRdb stores just in-frame clones and leaves some out. This sample has around 700,000 clones, with less than 80% found just once. The sample was memory CD4+ T cells sorted from blood. Subset here: CD45RA-negative fraction. Receptors originate from a woman younger than 45 in good health.

V and J are TRBV2 and TRBJ2-7; 9 positions match TRBD2. CDR3 length equals 17 residues. V gave up 0 bases and J gave up 5 bases; unmatched junction bases: 11. Germline values: CDR1 SNHLY, CDR2 FYNNEI. Written as DNA, the CDR3 is TGTGCCAGCAGTGAAGCGCTTCTGGCGGGAGGGCCCCACGAGCAGTACTTC. Residues: CASSEALLAGGPHEQYF.

On this clone: Other DNA variants within this sample encode the same CDR3. The chain recombines TRBV19 with TRBJ2-1; possible D gene TRBD2, 5 bases. Per germline, CDR1 LNHDA and CDR2 SQIVND (reference sequence). The CDR3 runs to 15 residues. The ends were cut back, 1 base at V and 4 bases at J, with 11 bases in the middle. This CDR3 reads CASSIGQRLYNEQFF. The CDR3 coding sequence is TGTGCCAGTAGTATAGGGCAGCGGTTGTACAATGAGCAGTTCTTC.